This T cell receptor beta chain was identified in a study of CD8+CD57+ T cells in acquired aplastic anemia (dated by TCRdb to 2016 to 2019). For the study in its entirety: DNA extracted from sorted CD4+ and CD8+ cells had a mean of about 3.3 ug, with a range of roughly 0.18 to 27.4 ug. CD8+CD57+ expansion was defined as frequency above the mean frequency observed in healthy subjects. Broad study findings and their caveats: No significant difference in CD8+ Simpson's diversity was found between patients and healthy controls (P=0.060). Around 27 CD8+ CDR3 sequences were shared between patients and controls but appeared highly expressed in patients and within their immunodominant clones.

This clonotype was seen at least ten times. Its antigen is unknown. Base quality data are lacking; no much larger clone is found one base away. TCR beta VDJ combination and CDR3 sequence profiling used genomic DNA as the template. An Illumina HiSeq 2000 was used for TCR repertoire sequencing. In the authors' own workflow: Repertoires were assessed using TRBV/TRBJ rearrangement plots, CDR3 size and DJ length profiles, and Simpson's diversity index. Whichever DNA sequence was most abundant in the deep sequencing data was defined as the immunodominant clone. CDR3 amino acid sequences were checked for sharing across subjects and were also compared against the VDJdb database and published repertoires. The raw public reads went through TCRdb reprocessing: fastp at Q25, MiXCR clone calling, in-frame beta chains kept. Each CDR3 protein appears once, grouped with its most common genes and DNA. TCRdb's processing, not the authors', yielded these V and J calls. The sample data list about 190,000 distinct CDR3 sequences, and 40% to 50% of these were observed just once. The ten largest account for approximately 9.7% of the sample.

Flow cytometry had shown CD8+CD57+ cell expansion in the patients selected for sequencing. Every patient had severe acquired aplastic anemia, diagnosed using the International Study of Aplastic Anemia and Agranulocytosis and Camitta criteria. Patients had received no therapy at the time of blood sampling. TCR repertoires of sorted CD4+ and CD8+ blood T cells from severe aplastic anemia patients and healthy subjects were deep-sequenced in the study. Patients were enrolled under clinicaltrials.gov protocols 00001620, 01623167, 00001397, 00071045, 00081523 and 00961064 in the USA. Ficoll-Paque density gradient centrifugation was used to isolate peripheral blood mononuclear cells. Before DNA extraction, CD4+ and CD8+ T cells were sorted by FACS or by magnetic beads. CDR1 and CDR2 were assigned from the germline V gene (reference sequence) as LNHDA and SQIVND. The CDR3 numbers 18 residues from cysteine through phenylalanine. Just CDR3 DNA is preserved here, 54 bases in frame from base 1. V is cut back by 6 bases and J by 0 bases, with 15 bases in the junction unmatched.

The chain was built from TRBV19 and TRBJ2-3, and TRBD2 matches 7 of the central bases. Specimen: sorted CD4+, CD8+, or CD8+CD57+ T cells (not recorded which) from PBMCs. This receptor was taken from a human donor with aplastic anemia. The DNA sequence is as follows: TGTGCCAGTAGACCAAAGCCGCGGGGGTCTACTAGCACAGATACGCAGTATTTT. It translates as CASRPKPRGSTSTDTQYF.